One sample yielded the 9 T cell receptor beta chains listed below, sequenced in a study of early T cells in non-severe SARS-CoV-2 infection. TCRdb analysed the 5' RACE reads with MiXCR anew, one entry per CDR3 protein. This sample has over 60,000 distinct CDR3 sequences, with about a tenth found just once. The sequenced sample was whole blood, obtained at baseline. All receptors come from an adult who was a healthcare worker with PCR-confirmed SARS-CoV-2 infection or an uninfected control (not recorded which).

This chain uses TRBV12-3 or TRBV12-4 with TRBJ1-2, with 7 bases that match TRBD1. Trimming at V came to 6 bases and at J to 3 bases, leaving 4 bases not matched to a gene. The CDR3 loop spans 13 amino acids. The CDR3 DNA is TGTGCCAGCAGGGGGGACAGATACTATGGCTACACCTTC. Residues: CASRGDRYYGYTF.

This clonotype was picked up a small number of times. The chain is built from TRBV2 and TRBJ2-2; D might be TRBD1 (6 bases). The CDR3 has 16 residues. V lost 6 bases, J lost 0 bases, and 14 bases lay in between. Germline V lookup: CDR1 SNHLY, CDR2 FYNNEI. The DNA for the CDR3 is TGTGCCAGCAGCCCCAAAACAGGGTCGAACACCGGGGAGCTGTTTTTT. Amino acids: CASSPKTGSNTGELFF.

This sequence joins TRBV19 and TRBJ1-5; no firm D call. V lost 3 bases and J 3 bases, leaving 3 bases between the germline ends. The CDR3 loop spans 12 amino acids. The germline gives CDR1 LNHDA, CDR2 SQIVND (reference sequence). This CDR3 reads CASSMVNQPQHF. In DNA form, the CDR3 reads TGTGCCAGTAGTATGGTCAATCAGCCCCAGCATTTT.

The V gene is TRBV10-3, the J gene TRBJ2-3; 7 bases match TRBD1. With 10 bases clipped from V and 4 bases from J, the junction kept 17 bases outside the gene matches. Germline CDR1 reads ENHRY; CDR2 reads SYGVKD. CDR3 size: 16 residues. CDR3: CATAEHTNRGPDTQYF. CDR3 DNA sequence: TGTGCCACAGCGGAACACACTAACAGGGGCCCAGATACGCAGTATTTT.

This clonotype was detected ten times or more. This sequence joins TRBV7-3 and TRBJ2-7, with TRBD1 matching 8 bases. The CDR3 sequence is 16 residues long. Germline CDR1 SGHTA, CDR2 FQGTGA. V was pared by 2 bases and J by 0 bases, with 6 bases of the junction left unmatched. The CDR3 reads CASSLVPGGSSYEQYF. In nucleotides, the CDR3 is TGTGCCAGCAGCTTAGTCCCAGGGGGCAGCTCCTACGAGCAGTACTTC.

Many counts were recorded for this clonotype. CDR3 loop: CASREQGTINYGYTF. CDR3 sequence (DNA): TGTGCCAGCAGGGAACAGGGTACCATCAACTATGGCTACACCTTC. This rearrangement joins TRBV12-3 or TRBV12-4 to TRBJ1-2; perhaps TRBD1 as D (6 bases). V gave up 6 bases and J gave up 2 bases, with 16 bases separating them. The CDR3 contains 15 residues.

This clonotype was picked up a small number of times. V usage is TRBV9 and J usage is TRBJ1-5, with 7 bases lining up with TRBD1. CDR1 is SGDLS, CDR2 YYNGEE, per germline. The CDR3 loop spans 17 amino acids. The ends lost 0 bases at V and 8 bases at J; junction bases unmatched: 14. The CDR3 nucleotides are TGTGCCAGCAGCGTAGGAACCCTGCAGGGGGGCAAGGAGCCCCAGCATTTT. Translated: CASSVGTLQGGKEPQHF. The complete variable domain, with remaining parts taken from reference TRBV9 and TRBJ1-5, reads DSGVTQTPKHLITATGQRVTLRCSPRSGDLSVYWYQQSLDQGLQFLIQYYNGEERAKGNILERFSAQQFPDLHSELNLSSLELGDSALYFCASSVGTLQGGKEPQHFGDGTRLSIL.

CDR3 nucleotides: TGTGCCAGCAGTCGAGGAGCGCCAGATACGCAGTATTTT. This sequence encodes CASSRGAPDTQYF. This rearrangement joins TRBV12-3 or TRBV12-4 to TRBJ2-3; D is undetermined. The length of the CDR3 is 13 residues. The V end was cut by 5 bases, the J end by 4 bases, with 10 bases between.

This clonotype was recorded many times. The V gene is TRBV7-6, the J gene TRBJ2-3; TRBD2 aligns across 9 bases. Losses at the gene ends were 4 bases for V and 3 bases for J; bases not matched to a gene: 8. The V gene's germline CDR1 is SGHVS and CDR2 FNYEAQ. CDR3 length: 16 residues. CDR3 protein: CASSWAGGPSTDTQYF. The CDR3 DNA follows: TGTGCCAGCAGCTGGGCGGGGGGGCCATCAACAGATACGCAGTATTTT. Looking up the rest from reference TRBV7-6 and TRBJ2-3 gives the full variable domain: GAGVSQSPRYKVTKRGQDVALRCDPISGHVSLYWYRQALGQGPEFLTYFNYEAQQDKSGLPNDRFSAERPEGSISTLTIQRTEQRDSAMYRCASSWAGGPSTDTQYFGPGTRLTVL.